What follows are 5 T cell receptor beta chains derived from one specimen sequenced in a study of T cell responses to AZD1222 COVID-19 vaccine. Clones were sequenced by immunoSEQ multiplex PCR, and TCRdb holds only the in-frame ones, with some missing. The data show roughly 90,000 clones, about 86% seen once. Specimen: peripheral blood, collected on day 0 of AZD1222 vaccination. The source is an adult in good health.

This clone was seen a handful of times. The rearrangement uses TRBV7-2 and TRBJ2-7; D is unclear. There are 13 residues in the CDR3. From germline, CDR1 is SGHTA and CDR2 FQGNSA. Trimming pared 3 bases from V and 6 bases from J, leaving 12 bases between. The CDR3 protein is CASSFERAFEQYF. The CDR3, as DNA: TGTGCCAGCAGCTTTGAGCGAGCGTTCGAGCAGTACTTC.

The gene calls are TRBV4-2 and TRBJ2-5, with D possibly being TRBD1 (5 bases). CDR1 LGHNA and CDR2 YNFKEQ come from the germline V gene. V was pared by 4 bases and J by 1 base, with 13 bases between. This CDR3 spans 15 amino acids. CDR3 residues: CASSPREGAQETQYF. The CDR3 coding sequence is TGTGCCAGCAGCCCTAGGGAAGGGGCCCAAGAGACCCAGTACTTC.

The chain employs TRBV5-4 and TRBJ1-1, with D possibly being TRBD1 (5 bases). The CDR3 contains 14 residues. Trimming cost V 3 bases and J 1 base, with 10 bases left between them. From germline, CDR1 is SGHNT and CDR2 YYREEE (reference sequence). The CDR3 DNA sequence: TGTGCCAGCAGCTCCGGGACGGGGAACACTGAAGCTTTCTTT. Amino acids: CASSSGTGNTEAFF. Full variable domain (rest looked up from reference TRBV5-4 and TRBJ1-1): ETGVTQSPTHLIKTRGQQVTLRCSSQSGHNTVSWYQQALGQGPQFIFQYYREEENGRGNFPPRFSGLQFPNYSSELNVNALELDDSALYLCASSSGTGNTEAFFGQGTRLTVV.

The rearrangement uses TRBV7-2 and TRBJ2-5; 7 positions agree with TRBD2. The junction had 9 bases not matched to a gene; V was cut back by 6 bases and J by 5 bases. The germline CDR1 and CDR2 sequences are SGHTA and FQGNSA. This CDR3 is built from 14 residues. The CDR3 region is CASRLADPRETQYF. CDR3 in DNA: TGTGCCAGCAGGCTAGCGGATCCAAGGGAGACCCAGTACTTC.

This clone was detected only a few times. This chain joins TRBV15 and TRBJ1-1, with D maybe TRBD1 (5 bases). The CDR3 extends over 17 amino acids. Per germline, CDR1 LNHNV and CDR2 YYDKDF (reference sequence). V lost 1 base, J lost 4 bases, and 19 bases lay in between. This CDR3 reads CATSRGRGAPGGTEAFF. CDR3 nucleotide sequence: TGTGCCACCAGCAGAGGCAGAGGGGCCCCCGGAGGCACTGAAGCTTTCTTT.